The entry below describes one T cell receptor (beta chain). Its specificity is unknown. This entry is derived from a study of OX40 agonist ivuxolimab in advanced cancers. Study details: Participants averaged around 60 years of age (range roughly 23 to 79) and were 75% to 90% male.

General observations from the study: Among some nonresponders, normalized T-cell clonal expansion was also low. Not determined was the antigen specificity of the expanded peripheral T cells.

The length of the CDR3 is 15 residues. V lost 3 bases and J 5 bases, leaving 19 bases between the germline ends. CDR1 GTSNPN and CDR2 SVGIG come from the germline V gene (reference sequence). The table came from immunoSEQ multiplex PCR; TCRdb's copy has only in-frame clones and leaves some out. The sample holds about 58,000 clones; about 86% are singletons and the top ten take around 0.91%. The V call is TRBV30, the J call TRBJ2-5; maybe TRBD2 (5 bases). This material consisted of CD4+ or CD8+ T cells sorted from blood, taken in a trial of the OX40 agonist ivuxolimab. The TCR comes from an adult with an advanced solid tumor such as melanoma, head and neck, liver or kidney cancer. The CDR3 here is CAWSPQAGRGETQYF. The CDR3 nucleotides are TGTGCCTGGAGCCCCCAGGCAGGCCGAGGGGAGACCCAGTACTTC. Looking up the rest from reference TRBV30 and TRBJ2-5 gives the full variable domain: SQTIHQWPATLVQPVGSPLSLECTVEGTSNPNLYWYRQAAGRGLQLLFYSVGIGQISSEVPQNLSASRPQDRQFILSSKKLLLSDSGFYLCAWSPQAGRGETQYFGPGTRLLVL.